This is a list of T cell receptor beta chains from one sample in a study of identical twins. TCRdb re-called the 5' RACE reads through MiXCR, storing one row per CDR3 protein. In the table there are about 520,000 distinct CDR3 sequences, roughly a fifth of which are singletons. Another study also made use of these data, one on T cells expressing NK-cell markers.

Sequences were obtained from CD4+ T cells sorted from blood. The receptor source for this set is a woman younger than 35 in good health. The CDR3 runs from the conserved cysteine through the conserved F or W. The D gene is left open where the match is weak. The size field is filled for only some rows; it gives once, few, many or a size class.

D gene: .
J gene: TRBJ2-1
V gene: TRBV5-6
clone size: .
CDR3 protein: CASSLGLRPYNEQFF
CDR3 DNA: TGTGCCAGCAGCTTGGGACTACGGCCGTACAATGAGCAGTTCTTC

D gene: TRBD2
J gene: TRBJ2-3
V gene: TRBV20-1
clone size: few
CDR3 protein: CSVSRLAGITDTQYF
CDR3 DNA: TGCAGTGTATCTAGGCTAGCGGGGATCACAGATACGCAGTATTTT

D gene: .
J gene: TRBJ1-1
V gene: TRBV12-3/TRBV12-4
clone size: many
CDR3 protein: CASSPNRVSNTEAFF
CDR3 DNA: TGTGCCAGCAGCCCTAACAGGGTCTCGAACACTGAAGCTTTCTTT

D gene: .
J gene: TRBJ2-1
V gene: TRBV7-2
clone size: .
CDR3 protein: CASSLAGWGEQFF
CDR3 DNA: TGTGCCAGCAGCTTAGCGGGGTGGGGTGAGCAGTTCTTC

D gene: TRBD1
J gene: TRBJ1-2
V gene: TRBV12-3/TRBV12-4
clone size: .
CDR3 protein: CASSRTGGGYGYTF
CDR3 DNA: TGTGCCAGCAGTCGGACAGGGGGTGGATATGGCTACACCTTC

D gene: .
J gene: TRBJ2-7
V gene: TRBV12-3/TRBV12-4
clone size: many
CDR3 protein: CASSPNLVPYEQYF
CDR3 DNA: TGTGCCAGCAGTCCGAACCTGGTCCCCTACGAGCAGTACTTC

D gene: .
J gene: TRBJ2-1
V gene: TRBV5-5
clone size: .
CDR3 protein: CASSSQPYNEQFF
CDR3 DNA: TGTGCCAGCAGCTCACAGCCTTACAATGAGCAGTTCTTC

D gene: .
J gene: TRBJ2-2
V gene: TRBV12-3/TRBV12-4
clone size: .
CDR3 protein: CASSFYAPAGGELFF
CDR3 DNA: TGTGCCAGCAGTTTTTACGCCCCGGCGGGCGGGGAGCTGTTTTTT

D gene: TRBD2
J gene: TRBJ2-2
V gene: TRBV10-1
clone size: .
CDR3 protein: CASSSELAGNTGELFF
CDR3 DNA: TGCGCCAGCAGTTCTGAACTAGCGGGGAACACCGGGGAGCTGTTTTTT

D gene: TRBD2
J gene: TRBJ2-1
V gene: TRBV18
clone size: .
CDR3 protein: CASSPAGTSGTKGVYEQFF
CDR3 DNA: TGTGCCAGCTCACCGGCCGGGACTAGCGGGACCAAAGGCGTCTATGAGCAGTTCTTC

D gene: .
J gene: TRBJ2-7
V gene: TRBV6-1
clone size: .
CDR3 protein: CASKLGAGGYEQYF
CDR3 DNA: TGTGCCAGCAAATTAGGGGCAGGCGGCTACGAGCAGTACTTC

D gene: .
J gene: TRBJ2-1
V gene: TRBV20-1
clone size: .
CDR3 protein: CSVPLEGWSEQFF
CDR3 DNA: TGCAGTGTCCCCCTAGAGGGCTGGAGTGAGCAGTTCTTC

D gene: TRBD2
J gene: TRBJ2-1
V gene: TRBV6-1
clone size: few
CDR3 protein: CASVGAGLSNEQFF
CDR3 DNA: TGTGCCAGCGTCGGAGCGGGGTTAAGCAATGAGCAGTTCTTC

D gene: TRBD2
J gene: TRBJ2-7
V gene: TRBV6-5
clone size: few
CDR3 protein: CASSYHGTSGSWEQYF
CDR3 DNA: TGTGCCAGCAGTTACCATGGGACTAGCGGGAGCTGGGAGCAGTACTTC

D gene: TRBD2
J gene: TRBJ2-1
V gene: TRBV5-1
clone size: few
CDR3 protein: CASSWGLAGDEQFF
CDR3 DNA: TGCGCCAGCAGCTGGGGACTAGCGGGAGATGAGCAGTTCTTC

D gene: TRBD1
J gene: TRBJ2-7
V gene: TRBV20-1
clone size: .
CDR3 protein: CSARGTGIIYEQYF
CDR3 DNA: TGCAGTGCTAGAGGGACAGGGATAATCTACGAGCAGTACTTC

D gene: TRBD2
J gene: TRBJ2-3
V gene: TRBV5-1
clone size: many
CDR3 protein: CASSPRLAGFTDTQYF
CDR3 DNA: TGCGCCAGCAGCCCCCGACTAGCGGGGTTCACAGATACGCAGTATTTT

D gene: .
J gene: TRBJ2-1
V gene: TRBV5-1
clone size: few
CDR3 protein: CASSPLAREDEQFF
CDR3 DNA: TGCGCCAGCAGCCCCCTGGCCAGGGAGGATGAGCAGTTCTTC

D gene: .
J gene: TRBJ2-3
V gene: TRBV20-1
clone size: few
CDR3 protein: CSARDGGRRTDTQYF
CDR3 DNA: TGCAGTGCTAGAGACGGGGGCCGAAGAACAGATACGCAGTATTTT

D gene: .
J gene: TRBJ2-7
V gene: TRBV19
clone size: .
CDR3 protein: CASSIGGAITSYEQYF
CDR3 DNA: TGTGCCTCATCAATCGGCGGGGCTATTACCTCCTACGAGCAGTACTTC

D gene: .
J gene: TRBJ1-6
V gene: TRBV19
clone size: .
CDR3 protein: CASRPLRDTDNSPLHF
CDR3 DNA: TGTGCCAGTAGACCATTGAGGGACACAGATAATTCACCCCTCCACTTT

D gene: .
J gene: TRBJ1-3
V gene: TRBV29-1
clone size: .
CDR3 protein: CSVRDGGNTIYF
CDR3 DNA: TGCAGCGTTCGGGACGGAGGAAACACCATATATTTT

D gene: .
J gene: TRBJ2-1
V gene: TRBV3-1
clone size: few
CDR3 protein: CASSQRSIHSYNEQFF
CDR3 DNA: TGTGCCAGCAGCCAACGGTCCATACACTCCTACAATGAGCAGTTCTTC

D gene: .
J gene: TRBJ2-1
V gene: TRBV20-1
clone size: few
CDR3 protein: CSAGRWQINEQFF
CDR3 DNA: TGCAGTGCTGGCCGGTGGCAGATCAATGAGCAGTTCTTC

D gene: .
J gene: TRBJ1-1
V gene: TRBV7-3
clone size: many
CDR3 protein: CASSLGRNTEAFF
CDR3 DNA: TGTGCCAGCAGCTTAGGACGGAACACTGAAGCTTTCTTT

D gene: .
J gene: TRBJ2-2
V gene: TRBV19
clone size: .
CDR3 protein: CASSDRGPGELFF
CDR3 DNA: TGTGCCAGTAGTGATCGAGGACCCGGGGAGCTGTTTTTT